The 2 T cell receptor beta chains reported below all come from one sample, sequenced in a study of blood T cell repertoires in COVID-19. Profiled with immunoSEQ multiplex PCR; TCRdb holds only in-frame clones, not every one. The sample lists hundreds of thousands of clones, 88% seen once, with over 1.2% in the top ten. The sequencing sample was made of peripheral blood. These TCRs come from an elderly man with acute or convalescent COVID-19.

This clone occurred a few times. This rearrangement joins TRBV7-2 to TRBJ2-5, with TRBD2 as a possible D gene (5 bases). The CDR3 totals 15 residues. Germline values: CDR1 SGHTA, CDR2 FQGNSA. Trimming left V 3 bases short and J 7 bases short, with 18 bases between. Written as DNA, the CDR3 is TGTGCCAGCAGCTTTCAGTTTCTGAGGGAAGGGACCCAGTACTTC. As protein: CASSFQFLREGTQYF.

This chain joins TRBV15 and TRBJ1-5, with TRBD1 matching 10 bases. Germline-derived CDR1 and CDR2 are LNHNV and YYDKDF (reference sequence). Germline trimming cut 8 bases from V and 7 bases from J; bases unmatched to any gene: 8. This CDR3 spans 14 amino acids. Here the CDR3 DNA reads TGTGCCACCGCCGGGGACAGGGGTCGGCAGCCCCAGCATTTT. Amino acids: CATAGDRGRQPQHF.